Below, 31 T cell receptor beta chains from the same sample are listed, as sequenced in a study of T cell responses to AZD1222 COVID-19 vaccine. Sequencing used immunoSEQ multiplex PCR; TCRdb keeps in-frame clones, though not all of them. This table holds roughly 140,000 clones, 88% found once. This material consisted of peripheral blood, taken on day 0 of MenACWY control vaccination. The receptors were sampled from an adult in good health.

The J gene is TRBJ2-4, the V gene TRBV5-1; D is unresolved. The CDR3 contains 12 residues. Germline V lookup: CDR1 SGHRS, CDR2 YFSETQ. Trimming took 2 bases from V and 7 from J, leaving 7 bases between them. The CDR3, as DNA: TGCGCCAGCAGCTTCCCTGGGAACATTCAGTACTTC. Its protein product is CASSFPGNIQYF.

This chain joins TRBV18 and TRBJ1-2; a weak D match, TRBD1 (5 bases). V was clipped by 2 bases and J by 8 bases, with 12 bases between them. Germline assignment: CDR1 KGHSH and CDR2 LQKENI. CDR3 length: 13 residues. The CDR3 DNA sequence: TGTGCCAGCTCACCAGACGGGGCCGGGGGCTACACCTTC. It translates to CASSPDGAGGYTF.

The chain couples TRBV6-5 to TRBJ2-3; D is perhaps TRBD1 or TRBD2 (5 bases each). V was pared by 3 bases and J by 2 bases, with 12 bases between. Germline CDR1 and CDR2: MNHEY and SVGAGI. This CDR3 comprises 15 residues. The CDR3 nucleotides are TGTGCCAGCAGTTATAGCTTGGGACCCACAGATACGCAGTATTTT. It yields the protein CASSYSLGPTDTQYF.

J is TRBJ2-1 and V is TRBV12-5; 7 bases line up with TRBD2. The V gene end was trimmed by 8 bases and the J gene end by 7 bases; junction bases not matched to a gene: 8. This CDR3 contains 13 residues. Germline CDR1 LGHNT, CDR2 FRNRAP. The CDR3 DNA is TGTGCTAGTCGGAGCGGGAATTTTAATGAGCAGTTCTTC. It encodes CASRSGNFNEQFF.

This clone has just a few counts. This chain joins TRBV28 and TRBJ2-1, with TRBD2 identical over 10 bases. CDR1 and CDR2 (germline): MDHEN, SYDVKM. The CDR3 has 17 amino acids. The V gene end was trimmed by 3 bases and the J gene end by 6 bases; junction bases not matched to a gene: 11. The CDR3 DNA sequence: TGTGCCAGCAGTTTCAGGCTTCTAGCGGGAGCCAGCAATGAGCAGTTCTTC. This gives the protein CASSFRLLAGASNEQFF. Full variable domain (rest looked up from reference TRBV28 and TRBJ2-1): DVKVTQSSRYLVKRTGEKVFLECVQDMDHENMFWYRQDPGLGLRLIYFSYDVKMKEKGDIPEGYSVSREKKERFSLILESASTNQTSMYLCASSFRLLAGASNEQFFGPGTRLTVL.

The V and J genes are TRBV7-2 and TRBJ2-7, with TRBD2 identical over 7 bases. CDR3 length: 14 amino acids. V was clipped by 5 bases and J by 5 bases; unmatched bases: 9. In germline, CDR1 is SGHTA, CDR2 FQGNSA. The CDR3 DNA follows: TGTGCCAGCAGCCCGAGGGACTACTTGGACGAGCAGTACTTC. This sequence encodes CASSPRDYLDEQYF.

The V and J genes are TRBV9 and TRBJ1-1; D gene ambiguous. The CDR3 runs 14 residues. Germline V gene sequence: CDR1 SGDLS, CDR2 YYNGEE. V was cut by 0 bases and J by 4 bases, with 10 bases left in between. CDR3 in DNA: TGTGCCAGCAGCGTAGTAGGGTGGGGCACTGAAGCTTTCTTT. As protein: CASSVVGWGTEAFF.

This clone was observed once. The chain employs TRBV2 and TRBJ1-4; 9 bases fit TRBD1. CDR1 and CDR2 from the germline V gene are SNHLY and FYNNEI. There are 14 residues in the CDR3. After removal of 6 bases from V and 8 bases from J, the junction contained 7 bases not matched to a gene. The CDR3 loop reads CASRLQGAGEKLFF. CDR3 nucleotides: TGTGCCAGCAGGCTACAGGGGGCTGGGGAAAAACTGTTTTTT.

The chain combines TRBV6-5 with TRBJ2-1; 7 nucleotides line up with TRBD2. Germline V CDR1 and CDR2: MNHEY, SVGAGI. CDR3 length: 15 residues. Unmatched junction bases numbered 6, after V lost 4 bases and J lost 3 bases. The CDR3 loop reads CASSSGLTNYNEQFF. The CDR3 region has the DNA TGTGCCAGCAGTTCGGGACTAACTAACTACAATGAGCAGTTCTTC.

The chain links TRBV10-3 to TRBJ2-7; 8 bases align to TRBD1. This CDR3 is 15 amino acids long. CDR1 and CDR2 (germline): ENHRY, SYGVKD. V gave up 3 bases and J gave up 6 bases; unmatched junction bases: 10. The CDR3 protein is CAISDHGQGTSEQYF. CDR3 nucleotide sequence: TGTGCCATCAGTGACCACGGACAGGGAACGAGCGAGCAGTACTTC.

The chain is built from TRBV24-1 and TRBJ1-4, with D possibly TRBD1 on 5 matching bases. The CDR3 is 12 amino acids. Germline CDR1 is KGHDR and CDR2 is SFDVKD. The germline V and J ends were trimmed by 4 bases and 14 bases, with 13 bases remaining between them. CDR3 protein: CATSDPDKHLFF. The CDR3 DNA follows: TGTGCCACCAGTGACCCGGACAAGCATCTGTTTTTT.

The chain is built from TRBV10-3 and TRBJ2-4; D possibly corresponds to TRBD1 (6 bases). The V gene's germline CDR1 is ENHRY and CDR2 SYGVKD. V dropped 3 bases and J dropped 3 bases, with 12 bases sitting between them. This CDR3 is 15 amino acids long. The CDR3 here is CAISDAGVDKNIQYF. Written as DNA, the CDR3 is TGTGCCATCAGTGATGCAGGGGTGGACAAAAACATTCAGTACTTC.

CDR3 DNA: TGCGCCAGCACGAGGAACCACGGGGAGAGGAGCAATCAGCCCCAGCATTTT. This translates into CASTRNHGERSNQPQHF. The J gene is TRBJ1-5, the V gene TRBV4-3; D not certain. The length of the CDR3 is 17 residues. Per germline, CDR1 LGHNA and CDR2 YSLEER. Trimming left V 7 bases short and J 1 base short, with 20 bases between.

The gene calls are TRBV28 and TRBJ1-4; D remains ambiguous. V was shortened by 5 bases and J by 1 base, with 8 bases between the two germline ends. This CDR3 has 14 residues. Germline V gene sequence: CDR1 MDHEN, CDR2 SYDVKM. CDR3 nucleotides: TGTGCCAGCAGTCGGAGGATAACTAATGAAAAACTGTTTTTT. Its translation: CASSRRITNEKLFF.

J is TRBJ1-5 and V is TRBV11-2; 9 bases map to TRBD1. CDR1 and CDR2 (germline): SGHAT, FQNNGV. The ends lost 1 base at V and 6 bases at J; junction bases unmatched: 13. CDR3 length: 18 amino acids. The DNA for the CDR3 is TGTGCCAGCAGCTTAGCAGGGCGGGGACAGGGTAGGGGTCAGCCCCAGCATTTT. This codes for CASSLAGRGQGRGQPQHF.

The chain couples TRBV10-3 to TRBJ2-1, with 10 nucleotides matching TRBD2. After removal of 2 bases from V and 3 bases from J, the junction contained 10 bases not matched to a gene. This CDR3 spans 18 amino acids. Germline V gives CDR1 ENHRY, CDR2 SYGVKD. The chain's CDR3 is CAISEPPGLALDYNEQFF. CDR3 DNA: TGTGCCATCAGTGAGCCTCCGGGACTAGCGCTAGACTACAATGAGCAGTTCTTC.

In DNA form, the CDR3 reads TGCAGTGCTAGAGCCGGCAGCGAAGCTTTCTTT. Residues: CSARAGSEAFF. The chain has TRBV20-1 and TRBJ1-1; no reliable D call. Germline V gene data show CDR1 as DFQATT and CDR2 as SNEGSKA (reference sequence). The CDR3 spans 11 residues. Deletions cut 1 base from V and 8 bases from J, with 8 bases between.

The rearrangement uses TRBV18 and TRBJ1-1; D is ambiguous. CDR3 size: 13 residues. Trimming left V 1 base short and J 0 bases short, with 3 bases between. Germline CDR1 KGHSH, CDR2 LQKENI. CDR3 region: CASSPQVNTEAFF. CDR3 coding DNA: TGTGCCAGCTCACCACAGGTGAACACTGAAGCTTTCTTT.

This clone was counted once. This sequence joins TRBV28 and TRBJ1-5; TRBD1 aligns across 8 bases. This CDR3 contains 16 residues. After removal of 0 bases from V and 3 bases from J, the junction contained 4 bases not matched to a gene. CDR1 is MDHEN and CDR2 is SYDVKM in the germline V gene. In nucleotides, the CDR3 is TGTGCCAGCAGTTTATGGGGGACAGGCGACAATCAGCCCCAGCATTTT. This encodes CASSLWGTGDNQPQHF.

The chain carries TRBV7-2 and TRBJ1-6, with D possibly matching TRBD1 (6 bases). CDR1 is SGHTA and CDR2 is FQGNSA in the germline V gene. CDR3 size: 17 residues. Trimming pared 7 bases from V and 0 bases from J, leaving 16 bases between. The CDR3, as DNA: TGTGCCAGCAAGGGGGGGGGACAAAACTCCTATAATTCACCCCTCCACTTT. It is translated as CASKGGGQNSYNSPLHF.

The chain employs TRBV7-6 and TRBJ2-7, with D perhaps being TRBD1 or TRBD2 (5 bases each). Germline values: CDR1 SGHVS, CDR2 FNYEAQ. V gave up 5 bases and J gave up 3 bases, with 11 bases separating them. The CDR3 length is 13 residues. CDR3 sequence (DNA): TGTGCCAGCAGCCGGGGCGCGGGCTACGAGCAGTACTTC. Its protein product is CASSRGAGYEQYF.

The chain has TRBV3-1 (or the pseudogene TRBV3-2) and TRBJ2-7; D perhaps matches TRBD2 (5 bases). V was cut by 6 bases and J by 4 bases, with 7 bases left in between. This CDR3 is built from 11 residues. CDR1 and CDR2 from the germline V gene are LGHDT and YNNKEL (reference sequence). CDR3 coding DNA: TGTGCCAGCAGACTAGGTTACGAGCAGTACTTC. Its protein product is CASRLGYEQYF.

The chain uses TRBV4-1 and TRBJ2-7; maybe TRBD2 (5 bases). V lost 1 base, J lost 5 bases, and 12 bases lay in between. This CDR3 contains 14 residues. Germline V gene sequence: CDR1 MGHRA, CDR2 YSYEKL. The CDR3 is CASSQGRPGDEQYF. Written as DNA, the CDR3 is TGCGCCAGCAGCCAAGGCCGACCCGGGGACGAGCAGTACTTC.

This clone was seen a handful of times. The gene calls are TRBV7-9 and TRBJ1-4, with D maybe TRBD1 (5 bases). The ends were cut back, 3 bases at V and 10 bases at J, with 12 bases in the middle. This CDR3 region has 13 residues. Germline-derived CDR1 and CDR2 are SEHNR and FQNEAQ (reference sequence). Written as DNA, the CDR3 is TGTGCCAGCAGCTTTGGGCAGGGAGGAAAACTGTTTTTT. Protein sequence: CASSFGQGGKLFF.

In DNA form, the CDR3 reads TGTGCCAGCACTTTGGTCGGTTATGGCCAAGAGACCCAGTACTTC. Its translation: CASTLVGYGQETQYF. The chain combines TRBV11-3 with TRBJ2-5, with D uncertain. There are 15 residues in the CDR3. Between the trimmed V and J ends, which lost 7 bases and 1 base, there was a span of 16 bases. Germline values: CDR1 SGHNT, CDR2 YENEEA.

The CDR3 spells CASSLSTVSEAFF. The CDR3 DNA follows: TGTGCCAGCAGTTTATCGACAGTTAGCGAAGCTTTCTTT. The chain links TRBV27 to TRBJ1-1; D is perhaps TRBD1 (5 bases). CDR1 and CDR2 from the germline V gene are MNHEY and SMNVEV (reference sequence). CDR3 length equals 13 residues. Trimming shortened V by 0 bases and J by 8 bases, and 10 bases separated the two germline ends.

The chain couples TRBV4-2 to TRBJ1-5, with TRBD1 identical over 9 bases. CDR3 length: 16 residues. Germline V gene sequence: CDR1 LGHNA, CDR2 YNFKEQ. V was pared by 1 base and J by 7 bases, with 8 bases of the junction left unmatched. The CDR3 DNA follows: TGTGCCAGCAGCCAAGCGACAGGGGGTGAGATCCAGCCCCAGCATTTT. Protein: CASSQATGGEIQPQHF.

The chain has TRBV28 and TRBJ1-2, with TRBD1 matching over 10 bases. Unmatched junction bases numbered 13, after V lost 8 bases and J lost 4 bases. The germline V gene has CDR1 MDHEN and CDR2 SYDVKM. The CDR3 runs 16 residues. The chain's CDR3 is CASGLLPGQGTYGYTF. DNA of the CDR3: TGTGCCAGCGGCTTGCTGCCGGGACAGGGGACCTATGGCTACACCTTC.

The sample holds one count of this clone. V usage is TRBV2 and J usage is TRBJ2-5; the match to TRBD2 covers 9 bases. With V trimmed by 5 bases and J by 3 bases, 4 bases remained unmatched. The germline CDR1 and CDR2 sequences are SNHLY and FYNNEI. The CDR3 is 14 amino acids. The CDR3 protein is CASSYSGGKETQYF. DNA of the CDR3: TGTGCCAGCAGTTATAGCGGGGGAAAAGAGACCCAGTACTTC.

This clone was picked up one time. The rearrangement joins TRBV19 to TRBJ1-2; D not resolved. This CDR3 region has 14 residues. CDR1 is LNHDA and CDR2 is SQIVND in the germline V gene (reference sequence). With 2 bases removed from V and 6 bases from J, the gap between germline ends came to 13 bases. The CDR3 region is CASSIPGLLHGYTF. The CDR3 DNA sequence: TGTGCCAGTAGTATACCAGGCCTACTCCATGGCTACACCTTC.

The V call is TRBV2, the J call TRBJ1-2, with 10 nucleotides matching TRBD1. From germline, CDR1 is SNHLY and CDR2 FYNNEI. J was trimmed by 4 bases and V by 4 bases; bases with no gene match: 6. The CDR3 length is 15 residues. This chain's CDR3 is CASSGTGGDPYGYTF. The CDR3 DNA reads TGTGCCAGCAGTGGGACAGGGGGTGACCCCTATGGCTACACCTTC.